These 2 T cell receptor beta chains were sequenced from one sample in a study of naive and memory T cell subsets. An equimolar mix of two oligonucleotides served as the beta constant-region primer for TRBC1 and TRBC2. TCRdb re-derived calls from the UMI-ligation and nested PCR reads in MiXCR, one entry per CDR3 protein. This table holds 120,000 to 150,000 distinct CDR3 sequences, about a sixth found once. The sequenced sample consisted of naive CD4+ T cells from blood. The receptors were sampled from a human donor in good health.

This clonotype appeared a few times. The chain recombines TRBV10-3 with TRBJ2-3; 10 bases are shared with TRBD2. Per germline, CDR1 ENHRY and CDR2 SYGVKD. The CDR3 is made up of 14 amino acids. Losses at the gene ends were 7 bases for V and 6 bases for J; bases not matched to a gene: 7. DNA of the CDR3: TGTGCCATCATGGGGGGACTAGCGTCGGATACGCAGTATTTT. It encodes CAIMGGLASDTQYF.

This clonotype was counted a few times. The V call is TRBV7-9, the J call TRBJ1-1, with unresolved D. The length of the CDR3 is 15 residues. V shed 1 base and J shed 6 bases, with 15 bases lying between them. Germline V gives CDR1 SEHNR, CDR2 FQNEAQ (reference sequence). The CDR3 sequence: CASSLGHPGDAEAFF. CDR3 nucleotides: TGTGCCAGCAGCTTAGGGCATCCCGGAGACGCTGAAGCTTTCTTT.